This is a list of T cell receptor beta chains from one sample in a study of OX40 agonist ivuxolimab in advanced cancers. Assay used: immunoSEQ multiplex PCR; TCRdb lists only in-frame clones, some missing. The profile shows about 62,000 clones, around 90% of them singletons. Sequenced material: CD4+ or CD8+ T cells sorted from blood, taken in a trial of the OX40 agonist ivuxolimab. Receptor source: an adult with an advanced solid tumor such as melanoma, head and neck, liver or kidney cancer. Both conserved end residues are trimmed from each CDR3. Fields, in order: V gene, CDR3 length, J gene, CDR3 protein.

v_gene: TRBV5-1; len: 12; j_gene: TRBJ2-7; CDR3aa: ASRSGTGAYEQY
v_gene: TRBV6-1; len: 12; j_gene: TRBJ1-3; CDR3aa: ASSEGVSGNTIY
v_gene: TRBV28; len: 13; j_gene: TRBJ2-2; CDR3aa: ASSLRATRTGELF
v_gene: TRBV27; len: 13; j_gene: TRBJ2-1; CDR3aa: ASSEGGNSYNEQF
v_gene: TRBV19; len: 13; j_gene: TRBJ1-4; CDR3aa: ASSGGDSSNEKLF
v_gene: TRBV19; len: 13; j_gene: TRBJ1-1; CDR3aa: ASGGPNYMNTEAF
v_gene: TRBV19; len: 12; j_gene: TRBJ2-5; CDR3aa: ASSKASGTETQY
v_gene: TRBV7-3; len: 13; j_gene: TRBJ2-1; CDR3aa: ASSDQGLAGAEQF
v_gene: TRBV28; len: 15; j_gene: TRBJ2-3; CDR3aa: ASPPGSPGLGTDTQY
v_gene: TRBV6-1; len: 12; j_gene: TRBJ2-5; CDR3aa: ASSEGAGGGTQY
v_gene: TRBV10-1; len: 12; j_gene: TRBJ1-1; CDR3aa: ASSDLQGGTEAF
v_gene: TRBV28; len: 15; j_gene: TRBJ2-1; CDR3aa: ASSSFGTVSSYNEQF
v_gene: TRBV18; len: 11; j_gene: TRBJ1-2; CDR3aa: ASGPDSYYGYT
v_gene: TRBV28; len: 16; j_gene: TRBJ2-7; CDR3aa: ASSPSVGGGHPAYEQY
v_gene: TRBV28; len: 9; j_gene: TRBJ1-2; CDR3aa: ASGYRDGYT
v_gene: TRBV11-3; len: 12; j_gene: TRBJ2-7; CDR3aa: ASSFGTGSYEQY
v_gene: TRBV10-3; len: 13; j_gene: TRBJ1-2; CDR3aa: AISDTGGHGYGYT
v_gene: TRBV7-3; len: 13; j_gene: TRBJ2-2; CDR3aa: ASSLFGMGTGELF
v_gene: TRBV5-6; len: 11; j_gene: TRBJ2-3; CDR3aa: ASTGGIRDTQY
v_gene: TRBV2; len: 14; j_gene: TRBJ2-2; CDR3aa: ASSRDTPQKTGELF
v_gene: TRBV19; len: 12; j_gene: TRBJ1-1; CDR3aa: ASTRQNMNTEAF
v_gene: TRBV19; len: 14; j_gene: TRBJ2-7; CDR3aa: ASSIGTGINSYEQY
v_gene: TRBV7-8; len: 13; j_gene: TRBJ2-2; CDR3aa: ASSPPGQGTGELF
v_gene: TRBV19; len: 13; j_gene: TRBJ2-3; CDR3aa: ASSIGGQSTDTQY
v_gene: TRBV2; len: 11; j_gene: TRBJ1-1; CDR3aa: ASRFLQNTEAF